This T cell receptor (beta chain) was recorded in a study of shared clonotypes between healthy human individuals. The V gene's germline CDR1 is KGHSH and CDR2 LQKENI. CDR3 size: 13 residues. Trimming stripped 5 bases from V and 5 bases from J, with 12 bases between. The protocol was immunoSEQ multiplex PCR, while the TCRdb copy is restricted to in-frame clones and leaves out a portion. The sample contains about 2 million clones, roughly 95% of which appear only once. Terminally differentiated effector memory CD45RA+ cells were left out of the naive CD8 fraction, which was CD45RO-negative and positively selected for CCR7.

The TCR sequence derives from a man between 18 and 35 years old in good health. The V gene is TRBV18, the J gene TRBJ2-5; D might be TRBD2 (5 bases). What was sequenced was naive CD8+ T cells sorted from blood. The CDR3 protein is CASSDEPSETQYF. As DNA, the CDR3 is TGTGCCAGCTCAGATGAGCCTAGCGAGACCCAGTACTTC.